This paragraph reports one TCR beta chain. Its specificity is not known. The J segment lost 1 base and the V segment lost 3 bases, leaving 5 bases of the junction unmatched. The CDR3 extends over 14 amino acids. Germline CDR1 reads DFQATT; CDR2 reads SNEGSKA (reference sequence). This entry is derived from a study of vaccination and CD4 T cells after COVID-19. Study in general: Overlapping spike peptides of SARS-CoV-2, HCoV-NL63, HCoV-OC43 and HCoV-229E stimulated the cells.

Treatment meaning: roughly nine-day PBMC culture with coronavirus spike peptide pools or control peptides (ViraFEST assay). Once obtained from cultured CD4+ T cells, the DNA was sequenced using the Oncomine TCR Beta short-read assay. TCRdb used MiXCR to reprocess the PCR reads, holding one entry per CDR3 protein. The sample includes some 4,600 distinct CDR3 sequences, 40% to 45% of them seen just once. The sequence derives from a human donor who had recovered from COVID-19. The sample taken for sequencing was CD4+ T cells from blood, cultured in vitro. The V gene is TRBV20-1, the J gene TRBJ2-7; 8 bases line up with TRBD1. The CDR3 reads CSASKTGDSYEQYF. CDR3 DNA sequence: TGCAGTGCTAGTAAGACAGGGGATTCCTACGAGCAGTACTTC.